This TCR beta chain stems from a study of human T cells and chemical hapten exposure. This clonotype was detected many times. The germline gives CDR1 SQVTM, CDR2 ANQGSEA. This CDR3 spans 16 amino acids. Unmatched junction bases numbered 7, after V lost 1 base and J lost 0 bases. This sample's time point: patch test 3, about 24 weeks after DPC sensitization. The treatment denotes: therapeutic diphenylcyclopropenone sensitization with weekly scalp DPC. Using its own MiXCR run on the RACE reads, TCRdb lists one record per CDR3 protein. The table has 28,000 or so distinct CDR3 sequences, 5% to 6% seen once; the top ten hold 4.5% to 7%.

The V gene is TRBV29-1, the J gene TRBJ2-7, with 9 bases that match TRBD1. This clonotype was obtained from a young man with alopecia areata. Some clones in this sample may be carry-over from other donors' samples. The sequencing used whole blood, collected in connection with sensitization to the hapten diphenylcyclopropenone (DPC). The CDR3 reads CSVEARQGVSSYEQYF. The CDR3 nucleotides read TGCAGCGTTGAAGCGCGACAGGGGGTGAGCTCCTACGAGCAGTACTTC.